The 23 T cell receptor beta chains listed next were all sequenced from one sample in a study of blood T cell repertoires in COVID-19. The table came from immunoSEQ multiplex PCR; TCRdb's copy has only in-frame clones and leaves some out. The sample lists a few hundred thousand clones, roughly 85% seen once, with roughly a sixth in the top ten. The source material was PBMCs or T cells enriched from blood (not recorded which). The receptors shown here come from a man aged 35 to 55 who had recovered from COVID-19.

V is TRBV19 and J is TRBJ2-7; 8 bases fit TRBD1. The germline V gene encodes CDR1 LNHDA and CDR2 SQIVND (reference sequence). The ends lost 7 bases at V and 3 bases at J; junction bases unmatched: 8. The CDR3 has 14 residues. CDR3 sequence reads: CASKPGQEFYEQYF. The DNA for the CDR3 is TGTGCCAGTAAACCGGGACAGGAGTTCTACGAGCAGTACTTC.

CDR3 in amino acids: CASSLGLAEATSTDTQYF. In DNA form, the CDR3 reads TGTGCCAGCAGTCTTGGACTAGCGGAAGCCACTAGCACAGATACGCAGTATTTT. The V and J genes are TRBV28 and TRBJ2-3; 10 nucleotides align to TRBD2. The germline V gene encodes CDR1 MDHEN and CDR2 SYDVKM. This CDR3 is 18 amino acids long. V lost 5 bases, J lost 0 bases, and 11 bases stayed unmatched.

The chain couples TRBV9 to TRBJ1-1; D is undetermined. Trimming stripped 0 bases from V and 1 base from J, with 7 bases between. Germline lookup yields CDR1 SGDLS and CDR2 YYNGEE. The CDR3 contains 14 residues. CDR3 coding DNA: TGTGCCAGCAGCGTAGGGGCCTCGAACACTGAAGCTTTCTTT. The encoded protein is CASSVGASNTEAFF.

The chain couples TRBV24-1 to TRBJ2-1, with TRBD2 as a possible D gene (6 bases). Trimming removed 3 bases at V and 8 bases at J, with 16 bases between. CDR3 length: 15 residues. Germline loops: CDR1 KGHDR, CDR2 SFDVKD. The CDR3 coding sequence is TGTGCCACCAGTGATACTGGGGGGAGCAGGGATGAGCAGTTCTTC. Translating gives CATSDTGGSRDEQFF.

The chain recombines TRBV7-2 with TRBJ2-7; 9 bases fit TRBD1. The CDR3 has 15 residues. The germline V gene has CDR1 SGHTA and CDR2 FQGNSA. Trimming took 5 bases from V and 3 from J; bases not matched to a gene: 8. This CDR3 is CASSQGTGIIYEQYF. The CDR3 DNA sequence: TGTGCCAGCAGCCAAGGGACAGGGATTATCTACGAGCAGTACTTC.

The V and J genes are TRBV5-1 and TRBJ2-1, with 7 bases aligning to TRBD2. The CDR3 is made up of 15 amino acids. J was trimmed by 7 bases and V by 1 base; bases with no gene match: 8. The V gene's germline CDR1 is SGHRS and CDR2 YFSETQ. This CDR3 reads CASSLRLAVSNEQFF. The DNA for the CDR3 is TGCGCCAGCAGCTTGCGTCTAGCGGTCTCTAATGAGCAGTTCTTC.

The CDR3 sequence is CASSLSGGWQPQHF. In nucleotides, the CDR3 is TGTGCCAGCAGTTTATCTGGGGGCTGGCAGCCCCAGCATTTT. The chain joins TRBV27 to TRBJ1-5; TRBD1 is a possible D gene (6 bases). This CDR3 region has 14 residues. Trimming pared 0 bases from V and 7 bases from J, leaving 10 bases between. Per germline, CDR1 MNHEY and CDR2 SMNVEV (reference sequence).

CDR3 in DNA: TGTGCCAGCAGTTCCGGGACTATTGACGGGGAGCTGTTTTTT. It is translated as CASSSGTIDGELFF. This rearrangement joins TRBV28 to TRBJ2-2, with 7 positions matching TRBD2. J gave up 7 bases and V 4 bases, and 6 bases lay outside the gene matches. The CDR3 covers 14 residues. The germline CDR1 and CDR2 sequences are MDHEN and SYDVKM.

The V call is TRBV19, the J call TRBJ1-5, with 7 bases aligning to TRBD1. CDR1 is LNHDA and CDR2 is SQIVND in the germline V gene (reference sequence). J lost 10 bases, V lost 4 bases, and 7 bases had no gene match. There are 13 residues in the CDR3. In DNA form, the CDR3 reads TGTGCCAGTAGTACCGCGGGAGGGGGCCCCCAGCATTTT. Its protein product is CASSTAGGGPQHF.

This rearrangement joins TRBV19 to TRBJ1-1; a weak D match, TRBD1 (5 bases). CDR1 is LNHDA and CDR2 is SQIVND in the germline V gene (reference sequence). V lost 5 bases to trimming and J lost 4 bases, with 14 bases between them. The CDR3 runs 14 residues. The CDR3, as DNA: TGTGCCAGTAGTGGGAGGGACGGAGGCACTGAAGCTTTCTTT. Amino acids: CASSGRDGGTEAFF.

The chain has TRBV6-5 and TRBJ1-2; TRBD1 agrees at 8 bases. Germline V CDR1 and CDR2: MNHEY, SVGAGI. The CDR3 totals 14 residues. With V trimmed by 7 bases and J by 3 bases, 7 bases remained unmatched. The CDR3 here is CASKGQGVDYGYTF. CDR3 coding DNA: TGTGCCAGCAAAGGACAGGGTGTTGACTATGGCTACACCTTC.

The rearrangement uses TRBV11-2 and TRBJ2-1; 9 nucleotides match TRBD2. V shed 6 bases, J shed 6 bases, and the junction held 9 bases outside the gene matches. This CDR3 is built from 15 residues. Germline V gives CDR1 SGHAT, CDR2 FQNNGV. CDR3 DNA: TGTGCCAGCAGATCCCCGGGACTAGCACTCAATGAGCAGTTCTTC. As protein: CASRSPGLALNEQFF.

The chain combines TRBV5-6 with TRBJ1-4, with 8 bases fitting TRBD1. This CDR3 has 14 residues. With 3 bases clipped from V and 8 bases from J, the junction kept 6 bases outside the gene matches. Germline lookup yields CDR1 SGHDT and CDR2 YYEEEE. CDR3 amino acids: CASSSGQGQEKLFF. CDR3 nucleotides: TGTGCCAGCAGCTCCGGACAGGGCCAAGAAAAACTGTTTTTT. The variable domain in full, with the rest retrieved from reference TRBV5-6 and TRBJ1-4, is DAGVTQSPTHLIKTRGQQVTLRCSPKSGHDTVSWYQQALGQGPQFIFQYYEEEERQRGNFPDRFSGHQFPNYSSELNVNALLLGDSALYLCASSSGQGQEKLFFGSGTQLSVL.

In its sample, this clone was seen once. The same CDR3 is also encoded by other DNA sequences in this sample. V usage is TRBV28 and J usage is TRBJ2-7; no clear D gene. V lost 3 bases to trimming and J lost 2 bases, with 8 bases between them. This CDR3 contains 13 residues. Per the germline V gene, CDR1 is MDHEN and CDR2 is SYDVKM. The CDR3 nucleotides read TGTGCCAGCAGTTTCGGTTCCACCTACGAGCAGTACTTC. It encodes CASSFGSTYEQYF.

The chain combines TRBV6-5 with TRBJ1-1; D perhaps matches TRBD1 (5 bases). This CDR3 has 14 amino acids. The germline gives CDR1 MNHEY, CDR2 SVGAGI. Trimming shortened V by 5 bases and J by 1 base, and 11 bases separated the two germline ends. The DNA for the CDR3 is TGTGCCAGCAGTAATCAGGGTTGGAACACTGAAGCTTTCTTT. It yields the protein CASSNQGWNTEAFF.

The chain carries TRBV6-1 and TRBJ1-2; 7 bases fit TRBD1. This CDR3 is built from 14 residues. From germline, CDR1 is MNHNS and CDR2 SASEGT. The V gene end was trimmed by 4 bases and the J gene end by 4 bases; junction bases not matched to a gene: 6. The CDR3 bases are TGTGCCAGCAGTGCCGGGACAGTATTCTATGGCTACACCTTC. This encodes CASSAGTVFYGYTF.

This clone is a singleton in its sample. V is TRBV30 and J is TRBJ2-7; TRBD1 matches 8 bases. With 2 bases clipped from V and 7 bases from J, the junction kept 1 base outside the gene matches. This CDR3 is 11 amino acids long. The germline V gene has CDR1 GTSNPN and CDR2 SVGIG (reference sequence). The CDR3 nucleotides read TGTGCCTGGAGTCGACAGGGGGAGCAGTACTTC. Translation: CAWSRQGEQYF.

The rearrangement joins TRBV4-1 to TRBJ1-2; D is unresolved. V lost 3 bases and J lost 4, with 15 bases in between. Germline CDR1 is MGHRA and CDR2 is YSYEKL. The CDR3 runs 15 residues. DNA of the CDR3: TGCGCCAGCAGCCACCCTAATCGGGGAGTCTATGGCTACACCTTC. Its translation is CASSHPNRGVYGYTF.

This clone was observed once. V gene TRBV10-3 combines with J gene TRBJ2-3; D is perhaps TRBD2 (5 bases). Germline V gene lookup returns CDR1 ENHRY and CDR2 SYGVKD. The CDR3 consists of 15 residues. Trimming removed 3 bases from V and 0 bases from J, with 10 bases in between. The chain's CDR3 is CAISEWGASTDTQYF. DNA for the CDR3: TGTGCCATCAGTGAATGGGGAGCCAGCACAGATACGCAGTATTTT.

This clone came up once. DNA for the CDR3: TGTGCCAGCAGTTCCCCGGGACAGGGGCATAGTGAGCAGTTCTTC. Translation gives CASSSPGQGHSEQFF. The gene calls are TRBV28 and TRBJ2-1; 10 nucleotides agree with TRBD1. The V and J ends lost 4 bases and 9 bases, in that order; junction bases with no gene match: 9. The CDR3 has 15 residues. Germline CDR1 and CDR2: MDHEN and SYDVKM.

DNA for the CDR3: TGCGCCAGCAGCTCAACCAGGTTGTCCGGGGAGCTGTTTTTT. Its protein is CASSSTRLSGELFF. The chain carries TRBV5-1 and TRBJ2-2; D unclear. Germline loops: CDR1 SGHRS, CDR2 YFSETQ. V lost 3 bases to trimming and J lost 6 bases, with 12 bases between them. The length of the CDR3 is 14 residues.

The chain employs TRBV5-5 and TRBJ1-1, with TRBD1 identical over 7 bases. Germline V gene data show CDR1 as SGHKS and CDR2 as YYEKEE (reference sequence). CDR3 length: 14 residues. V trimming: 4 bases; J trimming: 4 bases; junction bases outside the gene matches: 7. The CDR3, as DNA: TGTGCCAGCAGCGCCCTGACAGGGTTCACTGAAGCTTTCTTT. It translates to CASSALTGFTEAFF.

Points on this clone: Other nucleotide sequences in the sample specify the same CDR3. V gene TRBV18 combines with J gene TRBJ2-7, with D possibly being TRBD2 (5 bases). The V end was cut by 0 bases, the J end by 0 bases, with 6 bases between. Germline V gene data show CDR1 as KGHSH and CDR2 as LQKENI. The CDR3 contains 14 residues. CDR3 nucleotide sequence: TGTGCCAGCTCACCACCGGGGAGCTCCTACGAGCAGTACTTC. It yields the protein CASSPPGSSYEQYF.